This TCR beta chain came from a study of early T cells in non-severe SARS-CoV-2 infection. Overall study: Unpaired chains resulted from sequencing bulk RNA of unsorted whole blood. Overall study results and limits: Matching against VDJdb likely underestimated virus-specific expansions, favoring anti-spike CD8.

Each cDNA molecule carried a unique molecular identifier. MiXCR, applied by TCRdb to the 5' RACE reads, yields one record per CDR3 protein. The sample consists of under 70,000 distinct CDR3 sequences, roughly 5% of them appearing once. This clonotype was recorded many times. Its matching antigen is unknown. V was cut by 1 base and J by 0 bases, with 11 bases left in between. Germline loops: CDR1 SGHVS, CDR2 FNYEAQ. The CDR3 contains 16 residues. The TCR comes from an adult who was a healthcare worker with PCR-confirmed SARS-CoV-2 infection or an uninfected control (not recorded which). This sequence joins TRBV7-6 and TRBJ2-3; tentative D call: TRBD2 (6 bases). Sequences were obtained from whole blood. CDR3 sequence reads: CASSLGPGRSTDTQYF. The CDR3 coding sequence is TGTGCCAGCAGCTTAGGACCGGGGAGGAGCACAGATACGCAGTATTTT.